This TCR beta chain was documented in a study of cytomegalovirus exposure and HLA in healthy donors. Study-wide context: For the roughly 400 genotyped donors, 65% to 90% fell within the Caucasian-associated ancestry cluster.

V trimming: 5 bases; J trimming: 6 bases; junction bases outside the gene matches: 6. CDR1 is SGHVS, CDR2 FNYEAQ, per germline. CDR3 length: 16 residues. Whereas donors were nominally healthy upon sampling, unrecorded immune exposures were probable. PCR amplification relied on 60 Vbeta primers (plus 13 Jbeta primers). In the study's own analysis: In a later analysis, the count reached 80 million or so unique TCR beta chains, with 9 million to 11 million shared. Sequencing used immunoSEQ multiplex PCR; TCRdb keeps in-frame clones, though not all of them. V, J and clone size are those of that table, while D and trimming were read from the DNA. Of 150,000 to 200,000 clones in the sample, 81% are singletons; the top ten hold 1% to 1.5%. This clone has a handful of counts.

The source of this sequence is a man in his fifties or sixties in good health and CMV-seropositive. The sample was PBMCs. This rearrangement joins TRBV7-6 to TRBJ2-3, with 15 bases lining up with TRBD2. The chain's CDR3 is CASSPGLAGGADTQYF. The CDR3 coding sequence is TGTGCCAGCAGCCCGGGACTAGCGGGGGGCGCGGATACGCAGTATTTT.